This T cell receptor (beta chain) is from a study of shared clonotypes between healthy human individuals. The germline CDR1 and CDR2 sequences are MDHEN and SYDVKM. The CDR3 runs 16 residues. V was shortened by 3 bases and J by 2 bases, with 14 bases between the two germline ends. Some clones are missing from TCRdb's copy, which holds only in-frame ones; the method was immunoSEQ multiplex PCR. Counted here are millions of clones, 85% to 95% occurring once; the ten biggest clones make up 0.3% to 0.4%. This chain links TRBV28 with TRBJ1-3; D possibly corresponds to TRBD1 (6 bases). Sequencing used naive CD4+ T cells from PBMCs. As to subset: CD45RA+ positively selected. This TCR derives from a man aged 18 to 29 in good health. Some clones in this sample may be carry-over from other donors' samples. The CDR3 nucleotides are TGTGCCAGCAGTTTTAGGCGGGGGCGCGCTGGAAACACCATATATTTT. The encoded protein is CASSFRRGRAGNTIYF.